The 15 T cell receptor beta chains listed next were all sequenced from one sample in a study of T cell changes during pregnancy in multiple sclerosis. Here immunoSEQ multiplex PCR was the method, and the copy in TCRdb shows in-frame clones only, minus some. The sample records tens of thousands of clones, 75% to 95% being singletons. The starting material was peripheral blood, obtained in the third trimester of pregnancy. Receptor source: a female donor with multiple sclerosis, enrolled in a pregnancy study.

CDR3 protein: CASSFVAGNSPLHF. As DNA, the CDR3 is TGTGCCAGCAGCTTTGTGGCGGGGAATTCACCCCTCCACTTT. The chain is built from TRBV11-2 and TRBJ1-6; D gene unclear. Trimming left V 3 bases short and J 7 bases short, with 10 bases between. The V gene's germline CDR1 is SGHAT and CDR2 FQNNGV. This CDR3 spans 14 amino acids.

Only a few counts were recorded for this clone. The CDR3 ends on some other residue instead of the conserved phenylalanine or tryptophan, so this is likely a read error. The DNA is left out, because the CDR3 cannot be placed on it with certainty; the CDR3 is given as TCRdb lists it. The chain links TRBV5-8 to TRBJ1-1. Germline loops: CDR1 SGHTS, CDR2 YDEGEE. The CDR3 adds up to 11 amino acids, both ends counted. CDR3 loop: CASSFVHGDSG.

Notes on this clone: Different DNA sequences within this sample yield the same CDR3. The chain couples TRBV6-5 to TRBJ2-1, with 9 positions matching TRBD2. V dropped 0 bases and J dropped 5; count of bases not matched to a gene: 2. The germline CDR1 and CDR2 sequences are MNHEY and SVGAGI. The CDR3 totals 15 residues. The CDR3 region has the DNA TGTGCCAGCAGTTACTCGACTAGCGGCCACAATGAGCAGTTCTTC. This encodes CASSYSTSGHNEQFF.

This sequence joins TRBV4-2 and TRBJ2-1; the match to TRBD2 covers 7 bases. Germline V lookup: CDR1 LGHNA, CDR2 YNFKEQ. J lost 3 bases, V lost 2 bases, and 4 bases had no gene match. The CDR3 is made up of 15 amino acids. The chain's CDR3 is CASSQTASGYNEQFF. CDR3 DNA: TGTGCCAGCAGCCAAACCGCTAGCGGCTACAATGAGCAGTTCTTC.

In its sample, this clone was seen once. V gene TRBV25-1 combines with J gene TRBJ2-1; 9 bases align to TRBD2. Trimming took 0 bases from V and 5 from J; bases not matched to a gene: 11. The CDR3 is 18 residues long. Per the germline V gene, CDR1 is MGHDK and CDR2 is SYGVNS. DNA for the CDR3: TGTGCCAGCAGTGAATATCCCTTCCTAGCGGGGCAGAACAATGAGCAGTTCTTC. Its translation is CASSEYPFLAGQNNEQFF.

V and J are TRBV19 and TRBJ1-1, with D possibly matching TRBD1 (5 bases). V gave up 8 bases and J gave up 6 bases, with 22 bases separating them. This CDR3 region has 15 residues. Germline assignment: CDR1 LNHDA and CDR2 SQIVND (reference sequence). CDR3 DNA: TGTGCCAGTGCACCGAGGGTGGGGGGGGTCGCTGAAGCTTTCTTT. Translating gives CASAPRVGGVAEAFF.

The V gene is TRBV7-7, the J gene TRBJ2-3; TRBD1 matches at 8 bases. The CDR3 has 17 amino acids. The V gene end was trimmed by 0 bases and the J gene end by 4 bases; junction bases not matched to a gene: 9. Germline-derived CDR1 and CDR2 are SSHAT and FNYEAQ (reference sequence). The CDR3 spells CASSLAPGGGLADTQYF. DNA of the CDR3: TGTGCCAGCAGCTTAGCCCCAGGGGGCGGATTGGCAGATACGCAGTATTTT.

This chain links TRBV9 with TRBJ1-1; 10 bases map to TRBD1. Looked up from germline, CDR1 is SGDLS and CDR2 is YYNGEE. V was pared by 3 bases and J by 4 bases, with 6 bases of the junction left unmatched. The CDR3 totals 15 residues. CDR3 region: CASSGQGAPGTEAFF. In nucleotides, the CDR3 is TGTGCCAGCAGCGGACAGGGGGCTCCAGGCACTGAAGCTTTCTTT.

The chain is built from TRBV18 and TRBJ2-2; the D is unclear. The V and J ends lost 2 bases and 2 bases respectively, with 9 bases between them. Looked up from germline, CDR1 is KGHSH and CDR2 is LQKENI. The CDR3 totals 15 residues. CDR3 DNA sequence: TGTGCCAGCTCACCAGTAGCACGTAACACCGGGGAGCTGTTTTTT. Residues: CASSPVARNTGELFF.

The V and J genes are TRBV29-1 and TRBJ2-2, with 8 bases that match TRBD1. Germline CDR1 SQVTM, CDR2 ANQGSEA. Trimming cost V 3 bases and J 6 bases; bases outside gene matches: 6. The CDR3 spans 14 residues. The DNA of the CDR3 is TGCAGCGTTGAGGACAGGGTTTTGGCCGGGGAGCTGTTTTTT. Translating it yields CSVEDRVLAGELFF.

This chain uses TRBV6-6 with TRBJ1-4; the D gene is possibly TRBD1 (5 bases). Germline CDR1 reads MNHNY; CDR2 reads SVGAGI (reference sequence). Trimming shortened V by 0 bases and J by 8 bases, and 13 bases separated the two germline ends. The CDR3 extends over 15 amino acids. The CDR3 loop is CASSYSISAGEKLFF. CDR3 DNA sequence: TGTGCCAGCAGTTACTCGATATCGGCAGGGGAAAAACTGTTTTTT.

This clone has just one count. The chain couples TRBV5-5 to TRBJ2-3, with a weak D call TRBD2 (6 bases). The germline V and J ends were trimmed by 1 base and 3 bases, with 9 bases remaining between them. CDR1 is SGHKS and CDR2 is YYEKEE in the germline V gene (reference sequence). CDR3 length: 14 amino acids. The CDR3 sequence: CASSLYGGTDTQYF. The DNA for the CDR3 is TGTGCCAGCAGCTTGTACGGGGGAACAGATACGCAGTATTTT.

V gene TRBV6-6 combines with J gene TRBJ2-1; D is possibly TRBD1 (6 bases). The germline CDR1 and CDR2 sequences are MNHNY and SVGAGI (reference sequence). The CDR3 covers 15 residues. Trimming cost V 2 bases and J 4 bases, with 12 bases left between them. The CDR3 region is CASSYEGHLYNEQFF. In nucleotides, the CDR3 is TGTGCCAGCAGTTACGAGGGACACCTTTACAATGAGCAGTTCTTC.

This clone was seen once. This chain joins TRBV2 and TRBJ1-6; 8 bases align to TRBD1. The CDR3 length is 16 residues. Germline V gives CDR1 SNHLY, CDR2 FYNNEI. The V and J ends lost 6 bases and 7 bases, in that order; junction bases with no gene match: 11. CDR3 coding DNA: TGTGCCAGCAGAGATGGGACAGGAGGAGCAAATTCACCCCTCCACTTT. Encoded protein: CASRDGTGGANSPLHF.

This chain joins TRBV7-2 and TRBJ1-4; D is unresolved. Looked up from germline, CDR1 is SGHTA and CDR2 is FQGNSA. This CDR3 has 14 amino acids. Trimming removed 6 bases at V and 0 bases at J, with 8 bases between. CDR3 nucleotides: TGTGCCAGCAGTCAGGTAGCAACTAATGAAAAACTGTTTTTT. Its protein is CASSQVATNEKLFF.